This TCR beta chain was captured by sequencing in a study of identical twins. Study-wide results and limits: Researchers reported weaker excess twin sharing in beta out-of-frame sequences.

Points on this clonotype: The antigen is unknown.

TCRdb itself ran the 5' RACE reads through MiXCR, one entry per CDR3 protein. The table records hundreds of thousands of distinct CDR3 sequences, 20% to 25% of them present only once. The sample was also reused in another study, on yellow fever vaccine responses in identical twins. Per that paper: The authors reported partly convergent, partly personalized vaccine responses in identical twins.

This sequence was found in a woman between 18 and 29 years old in good health. Sequenced input: CD4+ T cells sorted from blood.

The CDR3 sequence: CASSLALGQGQYF. CDR3 bases: TGCGCCAGCAGCTTGGCCCTGGGTCAGGGGCAGTACTTC. This chain uses TRBV5-1 with TRBJ2-7; D might be TRBD1 (5 bases). Trimming pared 0 bases from V and 9 bases from J, leaving 13 bases between. Germline V lookup: CDR1 SGHRS, CDR2 YFSETQ. The CDR3 covers 13 residues.